This record covers a single T cell receptor (beta chain). Measured with immunoSEQ multiplex PCR; TCRdb has only the in-frame clones, and not every one. The sample consists of 200,000 to 250,000 clones, nearly 90% of them appearing once. This specimen belongs to a study of blood T cell repertoires in COVID-19. The specimen was PBMCs or T cells enriched from blood (not recorded which). This receptor was taken from a man under 40 who had been exposed to COVID-19.

The CDR3, as DNA: TGTGCCAGCATCGGACTGCCCCCTTCACCCCTCCACTTT. Translating it yields CASIGLPPSPLHF. This chain joins TRBV2 and TRBJ1-6; D uncertain. The CDR3 covers 13 residues. CDR1 is SNHLY and CDR2 is FYNNEI in the germline V gene. V dropped 7 bases and J dropped 9 bases, with 13 bases sitting between them.